The 8 T cell receptor beta chains given below trace back to one sample, sequenced in a study of cytomegalovirus exposure and HLA in healthy donors. Only in-frame clones appear in the TCRdb table, and some are missing; sequencing was by immunoSEQ multiplex PCR. The sample contains around 150,000 clones, almost 85% of which appear only once. Sample: PBMCs. Source of these receptors: a man aged 25 to 40 in good health and CMV-seropositive.

The V call is TRBV30, the J call TRBJ2-3; tentative D call: TRBD2 (7 bases). Germline-derived CDR1 and CDR2 are GTSNPN and SVGIG (reference sequence). V was pared by 3 bases and J by 0 bases, with 10 bases between. CDR3 size: 14 residues. DNA of the CDR3: TGTGCCTGGAGCCGGGGGGCCAGCACAGATACGCAGTATTTT. Its protein product is CAWSRGASTDTQYF.

This chain links TRBV19 with TRBJ2-7, with 8 bases aligning to TRBD2. This CDR3 is built from 14 residues. V lost 2 bases and J lost 3; bases outside the gene matches: 3. The germline V gene encodes CDR1 LNHDA and CDR2 SQIVND (reference sequence). The CDR3 DNA follows: TGTGCCAGTAGTATATCAGCGGGGGACTACGAGCAGTACTTC. It specifies CASSISAGDYEQYF.

The genes are TRBV7-2 and TRBJ2-2; maybe TRBD1 (5 bases). The CDR3 is made up of 15 amino acids. Germline CDR1 SGHTA, CDR2 FQGNSA. V lost 1 base to trimming and J lost 0 bases, with 6 bases between them. CDR3 sequence (DNA): TGTGCCAGCAGCTTAGGGGGCTCGAACACCGGGGAGCTGTTTTTT. This sequence encodes CASSLGGSNTGELFF.

The chain carries TRBV28 and TRBJ1-3, with a weak D call TRBD1 (5 bases). V lost 6 bases, J lost 2 bases, and 14 bases lay in between. Germline V gene sequence: CDR1 MDHEN, CDR2 SYDVKM. CDR3 length: 15 residues. CDR3 loop: CASSSPQGTGNTIYF. As DNA, the CDR3 is TGTGCCAGCAGCTCCCCGCAGGGTACTGGAAACACCATATATTTT.

The chain links TRBV4-2 to TRBJ2-7; 9 bases are shared with TRBD2. The ends lost 3 bases at V and 6 bases at J; junction bases unmatched: 15. CDR1 LGHNA and CDR2 YNFKEQ come from the germline V gene. The CDR3 loop spans 17 amino acids. The CDR3 protein is CASSQDPTAGGRSEQYF. The CDR3 DNA reads TGTGCCAGCAGCCAGGACCCCACTGCGGGAGGGCGTTCCGAGCAGTACTTC.

As DNA, the CDR3 is TGCAGCGTTGAAGTATCGGGATCCTACAATGAGCAGTTCTTC. Translated, it gives CSVEVSGSYNEQFF. The chain carries TRBV29-1 and TRBJ2-1; TRBD2 might be the D (5 bases). V was clipped by 1 base and J by 1 base, with 8 bases between them. There are 14 residues in the CDR3. Germline V gene sequence: CDR1 SQVTM, CDR2 ANQGSEA.

The V call is TRBV19, the J call TRBJ2-1; TRBD2 agrees at 9 bases. The junction had 6 bases not matched to a gene; V was cut back by 5 bases and J by 7 bases. The CDR3 runs to 14 residues. Germline V CDR1 and CDR2: LNHDA, SQIVND (reference sequence). The CDR3 loop reads CASSVAGAGNEQFF. DNA for the CDR3: TGTGCCAGTAGTGTAGCGGGAGCGGGGAATGAGCAGTTCTTC.

The V call is TRBV5-1, the J call TRBJ2-1; the D gene is possibly TRBD1 (6 bases). There are 15 residues in the CDR3. Germline CDR1 reads SGHRS; CDR2 reads YFSETQ. Trimming removed 4 bases from V and 0 bases from J, with 11 bases in between. CDR3 protein: CASSETGSSYNEQFF. The CDR3 DNA sequence: TGCGCCAGCAGCGAGACAGGTAGCTCCTACAATGAGCAGTTCTTC. Full variable domain (missing parts from reference TRBV5-1 and TRBJ2-1): KAGVTQTPRYLIKTRGQQVTLSCSPISGHRSVSWYQQTPGQGLQFLFEYFSETQRNKGNFPGRFSGRQFSNSRSEMNVSTLELGDSALYLCASSETGSSYNEQFFGPGTRLTVL.